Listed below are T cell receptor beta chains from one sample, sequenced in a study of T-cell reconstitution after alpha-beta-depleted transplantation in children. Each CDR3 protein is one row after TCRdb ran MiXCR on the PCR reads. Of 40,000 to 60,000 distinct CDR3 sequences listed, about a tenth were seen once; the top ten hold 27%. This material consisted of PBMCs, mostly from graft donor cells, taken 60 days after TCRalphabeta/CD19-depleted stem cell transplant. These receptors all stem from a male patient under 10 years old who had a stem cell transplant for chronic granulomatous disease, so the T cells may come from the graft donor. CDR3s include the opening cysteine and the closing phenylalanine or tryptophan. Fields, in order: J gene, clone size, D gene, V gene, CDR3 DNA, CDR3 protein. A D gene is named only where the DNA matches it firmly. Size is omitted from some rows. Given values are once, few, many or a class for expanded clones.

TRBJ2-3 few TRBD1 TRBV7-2 TGTGCCAGCAGCCGGGACAGGGCGACAGATACGCAGTATTTT CASSRDRATDTQYF
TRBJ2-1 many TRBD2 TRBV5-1 TGCGCCAGCAGCCGGCTGGCAAGCGGGAGCGCCTACAATGAGCAGTTCTTC CASSRLASGSAYNEQFF
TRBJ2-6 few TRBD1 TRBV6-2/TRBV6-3 TGTGCCAGCAGTCCGACAGGGCTTTATGGGGCCAACGTCCTGACTTTC CASSPTGLYGANVLTF
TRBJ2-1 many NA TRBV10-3 TGTGCCATCAGTGAGCCGGGTTACAATGAGCAGTTCTTC CAISEPGYNEQFF
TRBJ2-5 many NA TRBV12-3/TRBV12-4 TGTGCCAGCAGTTCCAAGGCATTAGGAGGGTGGGAGACCCAGTACTTC CASSSKALGGWETQYF
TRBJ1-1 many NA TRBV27 TGTGCCAGCAGCCTCTACGGGAGGGTAGGGAACACTGAAGCTTTCTTT CASSLYGRVGNTEAFF
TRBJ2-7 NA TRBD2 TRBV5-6 TGTGCCAGCAGCGCGGGACTACCCCCCTACGAGCAGTACTTC CASSAGLPPYEQYF
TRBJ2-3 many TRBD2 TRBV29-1 TGCAGCGTTGAAGAGTTGCGACTAGCACGTTCAGGGATAAAGCCCACAGATACGCAGTATTTT CSVEELRLARSGIKPTDTQYF
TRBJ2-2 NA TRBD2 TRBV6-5 TGTGCCAGCAGTTCGATCGGACTAGCGGCGAACACCGGGGAGCTGTTTTTT CASSSIGLAANTGELFF
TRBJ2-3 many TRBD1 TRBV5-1 TGCGCCAGCAGCATCCGACCCCAAGGACAGGGAACAGATACGCAGTATTTT CASSIRPQGQGTDTQYF
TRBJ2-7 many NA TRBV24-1 TGTGCCACCAGTGATCCGACAGGTCATACCTACGAGCAGTACTTC CATSDPTGHTYEQYF
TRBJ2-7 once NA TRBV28 TGTGCCAGCAGTTTACCCGGACAGACTTACGAGCAGTACTTC CASSLPGQTYEQYF
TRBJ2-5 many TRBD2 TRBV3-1 TGTGCCAGCACCAAAAGGACTAGCGGAAGGCAAGAGACCCAGTACTTC CASTKRTSGRQETQYF
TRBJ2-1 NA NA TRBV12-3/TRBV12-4 TGTGCCAGCAGTTTAGTCGACCCCCACCTCCCCAATGAGCAGTTCTTC CASSLVDPHLPNEQFF
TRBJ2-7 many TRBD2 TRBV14 TGTGCCAGCAGCAAGTCTCGGGAGGCCTACGAGCAGTACTTC CASSKSREAYEQYF
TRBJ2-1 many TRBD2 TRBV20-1 TGCAGTGCGCTAACGGGACTACCCGGACATGAGCAGTTCTTC CSALTGLPGHEQFF
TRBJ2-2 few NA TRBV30 TGTGCCTGGAGTGTGGGGACCCCGAACACCGGGGAGCTGTTTTTT CAWSVGTPNTGELFF
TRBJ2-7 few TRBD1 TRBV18 TGTGCCAGCTCACCATCCGGGACAGGGGAAGGCGAGCAGTACTTC CASSPSGTGEGEQYF
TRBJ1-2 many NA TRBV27 TGTGCCAGCAGTTTATCTCAGGGATTGTCCTATGGCTACACCTTC CASSLSQGLSYGYTF
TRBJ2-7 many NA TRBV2 TGTGCCACCTCCGTTCCCTACGAGCAGTACTTC CATSVPYEQYF
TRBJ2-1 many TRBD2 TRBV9 TGTGCCAGCAGCCCGAGGGTAGCGGGAGGTCGTAAGAATGAGCAGTTCTTC CASSPRVAGGRKNEQFF
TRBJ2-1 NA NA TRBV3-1 TGTGCCTTCAGCCCCGAGGGAGCCCAGCCTTTCTCCTACAATGAGCAGTTCTTC CAFSPEGAQPFSYNEQFF
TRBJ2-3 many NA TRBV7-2 TGTGCCAGCAGCCGATACCCTCCCCTTCAGATCACGCAGTATTTT CASSRYPPLQITQYF
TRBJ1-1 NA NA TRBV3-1 TGTGCCAGCAGCCATGGAACCACAGGGCACACTGAAGCTTTCTTT CASSHGTTGHTEAFF
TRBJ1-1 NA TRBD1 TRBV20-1 TGCAGTGTACGACAGGGGGACACTGAAGCTTTCTTT CSVRQGDTEAFF
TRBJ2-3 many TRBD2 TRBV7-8 TGTGCCAGCAGCTTAGTGGGACTAGCGGGGAGCACAGATACGCAGTATTTT CASSLVGLAGSTDTQYF
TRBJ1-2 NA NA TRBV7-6 TGTGCCAGCAGCTTAAGCAGAGATTATGGCTACACCTTC CASSLSRDYGYTF
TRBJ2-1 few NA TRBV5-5 TGTGCCAGCAGCTTGGGTCTTAGCTCCTACAATGAGCAGTTCTTC CASSLGLSSYNEQFF
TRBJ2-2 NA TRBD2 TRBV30 TGTGCCTGGAGTGTGTGGGCGGGGGACACCGGGGAGCTGTTTTTT CAWSVWAGDTGELFF
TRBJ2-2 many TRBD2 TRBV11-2 TGTGCCAGCAGCTCCCTGGTACTAGCGGGAGGTACCGGGGAGCTGTTTTTT CASSSLVLAGGTGELFF
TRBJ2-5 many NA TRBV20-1 TGCAGTGCTAGTCTGTCCGCGACCCAGTACTTC CSASLSATQYF
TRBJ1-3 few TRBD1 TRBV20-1 TGCAGTGCTAGAGATGGTGGCAGGGGGACCGTCTCTGGAAACACCATATATTTT CSARDGGRGTVSGNTIYF
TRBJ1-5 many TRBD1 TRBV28 TGTGCCAGCAGTGACACAGGGGATGCTCAGCCCCAGCATTTT CASSDTGDAQPQHF
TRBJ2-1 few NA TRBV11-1 TGTGCCAGCAGCTTAGCTGTATTGGCTAGCAGGTCCTACAATGAGCAGTTCTTC CASSLAVLASRSYNEQFF
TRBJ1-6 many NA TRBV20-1 TGCAGTGCCCCCGAATATAGTGATTCACCCCTCCACTTT CSAPEYSDSPLHF
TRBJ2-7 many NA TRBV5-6 TGTGCCAGCAGCTTGCCGGGACCAGCCTACGAGCAGTACTTC CASSLPGPAYEQYF
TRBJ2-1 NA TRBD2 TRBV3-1 TGTGCCAGCAGCCAAGCGCCCATGACTAGCTTCAATGAGCAGTTCTTC CASSQAPMTSFNEQFF
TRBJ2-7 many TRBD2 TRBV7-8 TGTGCCAGCAGCCCCAAAGGACTAGCGGGAGTTGGCTACGAGCAGTACTTC CASSPKGLAGVGYEQYF
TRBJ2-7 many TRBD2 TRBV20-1 TGCAGTGCTAATCTAGCGGACTACGAGCAGTACTTC CSANLADYEQYF
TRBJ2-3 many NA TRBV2 TGTGCCAGCAGTGAAGCGGCTAGGGCTGGAGATACGCAGTATTTT CASSEAARAGDTQYF
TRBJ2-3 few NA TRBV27 TGTGCCAGCAGTTCGGCTTATCTAGTCGATACGCAGTATTTT CASSSAYLVDTQYF
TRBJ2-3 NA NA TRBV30 TGTGCCTGGAGCCTCCTCCCACACGGTTCTAGCACAGATACGCAGTATTTT CAWSLLPHGSSTDTQYF
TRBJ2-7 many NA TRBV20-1 TGCAGTGCTAGAGATCGGGAGTACGAGCAGTACTTC CSARDREYEQYF
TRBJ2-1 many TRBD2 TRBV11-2 TGTGCCAGCAGCCCAGGGGGGTCAGCGGGGGGAGTGTACAATGAGCAGTTCTTC CASSPGGSAGGVYNEQFF
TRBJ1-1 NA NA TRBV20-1 TGCAGTGCTAGAGTCTTCGGGGGGAGGGGGAACGCTGAAGCTTTCTTT CSARVFGGRGNAEAFF